The rows below give T cell receptor beta chains drawn from one sample of a study of identical twins. Using its own MiXCR run on the 5' RACE reads, TCRdb lists one record per CDR3 protein. The repertoire holds about 520,000 distinct CDR3 sequences, with approximately 22% as singletons. This same sample was also taken into another study, of T cells expressing NK-cell markers.

The sample consisted of CD4+ T cells sorted from blood. The receptors stem from a young woman in good health. Each CDR3 is given with its conserved first and last residue. D genes are given only for firm matches. Clone sizes are given selectively: once, few, many, or a class where the clone is expanded.

>TRBV4-1|TRBJ1-2|.|.
TGCGCCAGCAGCCAAGTAGATCGTCCGGGGACGTATGGCTACACCTTC
CASSQVDRPGTYGYTF
>TRBV12-3/TRBV12-4|TRBJ1-3|.|.
TGTGCCAGCACCCAGGTTGGAAACACCATATATTTT
CASTQVGNTIYF
>TRBV11-2|TRBJ2-1|.|.
TGTGCCAGCAGCTTTAGTGGAACATTTCAGCAGTTCTTC
CASSFSGTFQQFF
>TRBV20-1|TRBJ2-2|few|.
TGCAGTGCTAGAGATCAGTTTACGAACACCGGGGAGCTGTTTTTT
CSARDQFTNTGELFF
>TRBV5-1|TRBJ2-1|.|.
TGCGCCAGCCGGGACTCCCCTGCGCAAACTCGCGAGCAGTTCTTC
CASRDSPAQTREQFF
>TRBV18|TRBJ2-7|few|.
TGTGCCAGCTCACCTGGGGCCGATAGCTCCTACGAGCAGTACTTC
CASSPGADSSYEQYF
>TRBV15|TRBJ2-5|many|TRBD2
TGTGCCACCAGCAGGGGACTAGAACAAGAGACCCAGTACTTC
CATSRGLEQETQYF
>TRBV10-2|TRBJ1-1|.|.
TGCGCCACCTTTGGGAACACTGAAGCTTTCTTT
CATFGNTEAFF
>TRBV18|TRBJ2-3|.|TRBD2
TGTGCCAGCTCACACCAAGGTTCGGGGGGGCTGGAAAGTACAGATACGCAGTATTTT
CASSHQGSGGLESTDTQYF
>TRBV2|TRBJ1-2|.|.
TGTGCCAGCAGAGGAACAGGGATCTATGGCTACACCTTC
CASRGTGIYGYTF
>TRBV7-9|TRBJ2-1|.|.
TGTGCCAGCAGCCCAATGTCCCGAAATGAGCAGTTCTTC
CASSPMSRNEQFF
>TRBV15|TRBJ2-5|.|.
TGTGCCACCAGCAGAGACTCCCCGACTAGGGAAGAGACCCAGTACTTC
CATSRDSPTREETQYF
>TRBV6-1|TRBJ2-7|.|.
TGTGCCAGCAGTCCTAATCAAGGCCCCTACGAGCAGTACTTC
CASSPNQGPYEQYF
>TRBV18|TRBJ2-7|once|TRBD1
TGTGCCAGCTCACCCGAGACAGGGCCTACCGAGCAGTACTTC
CASSPETGPTEQYF
>TRBV12-3/TRBV12-4|TRBJ1-4|many|.
TGTGCCAGCAGTTTAAGGTATAGGGGACTTGAAAAACTGTTTTTT
CASSLRYRGLEKLFF
>TRBV5-1|TRBJ2-5|many|TRBD1
TGCGCCAGCAGCTGGCGACAGGGGGAGGCGACCCAGTACTTC
CASSWRQGEATQYF
>TRBV4-3|TRBJ2-1|.|.
TGCGCCAGCAGCCAGGAACTGACATCAGGGCAGTTCTTC
CASSQELTSGQFF
>TRBV20-1|TRBJ2-5|.|TRBD2
TGCAGTGCCTTGGGGGGGAGCTCCCCCTCGAGGGAGACCCAGTACTTC
CSALGGSSPSRETQYF
>TRBV7-3|TRBJ1-2|many|.
TGTGCCAGCAGCTTACAAGCAGGTTCTGGCTATGGCTACACCTTC
CASSLQAGSGYGYTF
>TRBV15|TRBJ1-4|.|.
TGTGCCACCTCAGCCCAAGCAGGGGTCTCCGAAAAACTGTTTTTT
CATSAQAGVSEKLFF
>TRBV7-2|TRBJ1-2|few|.
TGTGCCAGCAGCTTAGCGCGAACTAACTATGGCTACACCTTC
CASSLARTNYGYTF
>TRBV10-3|TRBJ1-4|.|TRBD1
TGTGCCATCAGTGGGGGACAGGGGAGTGAAAAACTGTTTTTT
CAISGGQGSEKLFF